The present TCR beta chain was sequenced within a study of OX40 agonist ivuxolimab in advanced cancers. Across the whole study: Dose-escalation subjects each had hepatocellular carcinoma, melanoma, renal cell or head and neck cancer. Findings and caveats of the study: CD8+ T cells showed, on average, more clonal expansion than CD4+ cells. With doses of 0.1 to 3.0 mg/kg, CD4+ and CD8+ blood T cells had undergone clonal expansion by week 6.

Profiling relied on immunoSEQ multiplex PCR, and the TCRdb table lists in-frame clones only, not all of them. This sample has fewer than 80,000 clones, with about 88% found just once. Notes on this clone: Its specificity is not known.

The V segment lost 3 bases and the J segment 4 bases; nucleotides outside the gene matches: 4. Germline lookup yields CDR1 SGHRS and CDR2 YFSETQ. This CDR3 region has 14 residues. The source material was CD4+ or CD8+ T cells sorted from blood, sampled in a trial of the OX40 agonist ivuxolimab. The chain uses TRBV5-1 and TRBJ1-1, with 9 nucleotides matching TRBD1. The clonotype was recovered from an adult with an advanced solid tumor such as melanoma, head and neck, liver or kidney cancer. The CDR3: CASSSEQGATEAFF. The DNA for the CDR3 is TGCGCCAGCAGCTCCGAACAGGGGGCCACTGAAGCTTTCTTT.